Below are 10 T cell receptor beta chains sequenced from a single sample in a study of radiotherapy plus CTLA-4 blockade in lung cancer. Here immunoSEQ multiplex PCR was the method, and the copy in TCRdb shows in-frame clones only, minus some. The repertoire holds about 77,000 clones, with 70% to 85% as singletons. Sequenced material: peripheral blood, taken from a patient treated with radiotherapy plus ipilimumab. These receptors all come from a human donor with non-small cell lung cancer whose response to radiotherapy plus ipilimumab could not be evaluated.

The chain employs TRBV27 and TRBJ1-5; D unresolved. Germline V gene lookup returns CDR1 MNHEY and CDR2 SMNVEV (reference sequence). This CDR3 is built from 14 residues. Trimming pared 6 bases from V and 2 bases from J, leaving 11 bases between. The CDR3 sequence is CASSIAGGNQPQHF. CDR3 bases: TGTGCCAGCAGCATCGCCGGGGGCAATCAGCCCCAGCATTTT.

This chain joins TRBV27 and TRBJ2-7; 14 positions match TRBD2. This CDR3 region has 17 residues. Germline V gene sequence: CDR1 MNHEY, CDR2 SMNVEV (reference sequence). The J segment lost 7 bases and the V segment lost 0 bases, leaving 8 bases of the junction unmatched. The DNA for the CDR3 is TGTGCCAGCAGTTTATCTGGACTAGCGGGAGGAGGAGCGGAGCAGTACTTC. Translating it yields CASSLSGLAGGGAEQYF.

There are a few counts of this clone. The chain couples TRBV6-6 to TRBJ2-1; the D gene is possibly TRBD2 (7 bases). CDR1 is MNHNY and CDR2 is SVGAGI in the germline V gene (reference sequence). The V gene lost 1 base and the J gene lost 7 bases, with 14 bases spanning the gap. The CDR3 length is 15 residues. CDR3 DNA sequence: TGTGCCAGCAGTTACTGGGGGGGGGCGAGGAATGAGCAGTTCTTC. Protein sequence: CASSYWGGARNEQFF.

The genes are TRBV6-5 and TRBJ2-1; a possible D gene is TRBD2 (5 bases). V lost 6 bases, J lost 3 bases, and 9 bases lay in between. The length of the CDR3 is 13 residues. The germline gives CDR1 MNHEY, CDR2 SVGAGI. The CDR3 nucleotides read TGTGCCAGCAGCATTGACTACTACAATGAGCAGTTCTTC. Translated: CASSIDYYNEQFF.

The V call is TRBV14, the J call TRBJ2-2, with 9 positions matching TRBD1. This CDR3 contains 17 residues. V was pared by 2 bases and J by 2 bases, with 6 bases of the junction left unmatched. Germline V gene sequence: CDR1 SGHDN, CDR2 FVKESK. CDR3 in DNA: TGTGCCAGCAGCCAATTCGGACAGGGGAGAAACACCGGGGAGCTGTTTTTT. This sequence encodes CASSQFGQGRNTGELFF. Based on the CDR3 plus reference TRBV14 and TRBJ2-2, the full variable domain is EAGVTQFPSHSVIEKGQTVTLRCDPISGHDNLYWYRRVMGKEIKFLLHFVKESKQDESGMPNNRFLAERTGGTYSTLKVQPAELEDSGVYFCASSQFGQGRNTGELFFGEGSRLTVL.

The chain joins TRBV20-1 to TRBJ2-5, with D perhaps matching TRBD2 (5 bases). From germline, CDR1 is DFQATT and CDR2 SNEGSKA (reference sequence). The CDR3 spans 11 residues. The CDR3 nucleotides read TGCAGGGCTGGACTGCAAGAGACCCAGTACTTC. This translates into CRAGLQETQYF.

Here the CDR3 reads CASSLSGISYEQYF. The CDR3 nucleotides are TGTGCCAGCAGTTTATCCGGGATCTCCTACGAGCAGTACTTC. The gene calls are TRBV27 and TRBJ2-7; weak D call: TRBD2 (5 bases). The germline CDR1 and CDR2 sequences are MNHEY and SMNVEV (reference sequence). V lost 0 bases and J lost 0, with 6 bases in between. This CDR3 has 14 amino acids.

This clone was found once. Here the CDR3 DNA reads TGTGCCAGCAGCTTGCTTGCAGGGGTTTACGAGCAGTACTTC. As protein: CASSLLAGVYEQYF. This chain joins TRBV7-7 and TRBJ2-7; possibly TRBD1 for D (6 bases). CDR3 length: 14 residues. In germline, CDR1 is SSHAT, CDR2 FNYEAQ (reference sequence). Trimming removed 3 bases at V and 4 bases at J, with 13 bases between. Variable domain in full (rest from reference TRBV7-7 and TRBJ2-7): GAGVSQSPRYKVTKRGQDVTLRCDPISSHATLYWYQQALGQGPEFLTYFNYEAQPDKSGLPSDRFSAERPEGSISTLTIQRTEQRDSAMYRCASSLLAGVYEQYFGPGTRLTVT.

This clone was counted only a few times. V and J are TRBV28 and TRBJ1-3; D is perhaps TRBD1 (5 bases). This CDR3 comprises 17 residues. The V end lost 7 bases, the J end lost 2 bases, and 21 bases lay between the germline ends. Germline assignment: CDR1 MDHEN and CDR2 SYDVKM. CDR3 sequence (DNA): TGTGCCAGCACCCATCGGCACTGGGGGGGGGCTGGAAACACCATATATTTT. Protein sequence: CASTHRHWGGAGNTIYF. The variable domain in full, completed from reference TRBV28 and TRBJ1-3, reads DVKVTQSSRYLVKRTGEKVFLECVQDMDHENMFWYRQDPGLGLRLIYFSYDVKMKEKGDIPEGYSVSREKKERFSLILESASTNQTSMYLCASTHRHWGGAGNTIYFGEGSWLTVV.

The V call is TRBV5-1, the J call TRBJ2-3; TRBD1 agrees at 8 bases. V shed 0 bases and J 2 bases; nucleotides not matched to a gene: 5. The CDR3 has 16 amino acids. Germline loops: CDR1 SGHRS, CDR2 YFSETQ. The CDR3 sequence is CASSLGGTGTTDTQYF. The DNA for the CDR3 is TGCGCCAGCAGCTTGGGGGGGACAGGAACCACAGATACGCAGTATTTT.